The entry that follows covers one TCR beta chain sequence. Germline V lookup: CDR1 SGHNT, CDR2 YYREEE (reference sequence). The CDR3 is 14 amino acids. V lost 0 bases to trimming and J lost 4 bases, with 10 bases between them. The entry originates in a study of shared clonotypes between healthy human individuals. Assay used: immunoSEQ multiplex PCR; TCRdb lists only in-frame clones, some missing. Of 490,000 or so clones listed, roughly 78% are singletons. This sequence was found in a woman aged 40 to 50 in good health. Some clones in this sample may be carry-over from other donors' samples. The chain has TRBV5-4 and TRBJ1-2, with TRBD1 as a possible D gene (6 bases). The source material was PBMCs. The CDR3 loop reads CASSLAPGVYGYTF. DNA for the CDR3: TGTGCCAGCAGCTTGGCGCCAGGGGTCTATGGCTACACCTTC.